This T cell receptor beta chain was found in a study of beta chain features in type 1 diabetes. With respect to this clone: As yet, its antigen is unknown.

Study results and caveats: A definitive answer on HLA type influencing TCRB rearrangement was not reached here. All four CD4+ subsets from Type 1 diabetes patients carried moderately but significantly shorter TCRB CDR3s.

V lost 1 base to trimming and J lost 2 bases; unmatched junction nucleotides: 0. The germline CDR1 and CDR2 sequences are SGHTA and FQGNSA. The CDR3 consists of 15 residues. One heparinised blood draw averaging roughly 100 mL was given by each donor. Since all of the isolated RNA was reverse transcribed, expressed TCRB transcripts were what got sequenced. Assay: immunoSEQ multiplex PCR; the TCRdb copy retains only in-frame clones and omits some. Altogether 55,000 to 80,000 clones are present, around 49% being singletons, with the ten largest covering roughly 0.7%. The rearrangement links TRBV7-2 to TRBJ1-3; TRBD1 matches at 9 bases. Material for sequencing was central memory CD4+ T cells from blood. This TCR derives from a man aged 30-40 years with type 1 diabetes. CDR3 loop: CASSLDRGPGNTIYF. The CDR3 coding sequence is TGTGCCAGCAGCTTAGACAGGGGGCCTGGAAACACCATATATTTT.